This T cell receptor beta chain was found in a study of CD8 T cells in ankylosing spondylitis. Whole-study results and caveats: The clones that were linked to disease were reported to be significantly enriched in matched synovial fluid samples from ankylosing spondylitis patients.

This CDR3 has 13 amino acids. The V end lost 1 base, the J end lost 2 bases, and 8 bases lay between the germline ends. CDR1 and CDR2 from the germline V gene are SQVTM and ANQGSEA. Quantitative 5'-RACE was performed with molecular barcodes, and it yielded the TCR beta libraries. TCRdb re-called the 5' RACE reads with MiXCR, one entry per CDR3 protein. The sample lists about 240,000 distinct CDR3 sequences; roughly 8.6% were seen once. This clonotype has just a few counts. Antigen specificity is unknown. The TCR was taken from a male donor with ankylosing spondylitis or in good health (not recorded which). The material sequenced was blood, either unsorted or a sorted T cell fraction (not recorded which). The rearrangement links TRBV29-1 to TRBJ1-1, with D uncertain. CDR3 residues: CSVEGHRNTEAFF. The DNA of the CDR3 is TGCAGCGTTGAAGGTCATCGAAACACTGAAGCTTTCTTT. Looking up the rest from reference TRBV29-1 and TRBJ1-1 gives the full variable domain: SAVISQKPSRDICQRGTSLTIQCQVDSQVTMMFWYRQQPGQSLTLIATANQGSEATYESGFVIDKFPISRPNLTFSTLTVSNMSPEDSSIYLCSVEGHRNTEAFFGQGTRLTVV.